The 2 T cell receptor beta chains below were found in one sample sequenced in a study of human T cells and chemical hapten exposure. MiXCR, applied by TCRdb to the RACE reads, yields one record per CDR3 protein. Here the sample spans about 380,000 distinct CDR3 sequences, 4.8% being singletons. Sample time point: patch test 1, 2 weeks after DPC sensitization. As for treatment: therapeutic diphenylcyclopropenone sensitization with weekly scalp DPC. The sample here was whole blood, taken in connection with sensitization to the hapten diphenylcyclopropenone (DPC). These receptors all come from a woman aged 50 to 65 with alopecia areata. Some clones in this sample may be carry-over from other donors' samples.

This clonotype was picked up a small number of times. The chain couples TRBV25-1 to TRBJ1-1; D is unresolved. V dropped 0 bases and J dropped 1 base, with 12 bases sitting between them. The germline CDR1 and CDR2 sequences are MGHDK and SYGVNS. This CDR3 has 16 amino acids. The CDR3 sequence is CASSEYNSLRNTEAFF. The CDR3 bases are TGTGCCAGCAGTGAATATAACAGCCTCCGGAACACTGAAGCTTTCTTT. The full variable domain, completed using reference TRBV25-1 and TRBJ1-1, is EADIYQTPRYLVIGTGKKITLECSQTMGHDKMYWYQQDPGMELHLIHYSYGVNSTEKGDLSSESTVSRIRTEHFPLTLESARPSHTSQYLCASSEYNSLRNTEAFFGQGTRLTVV.

The rearrangement links TRBV7-9 to TRBJ1-1; D might be TRBD1 (5 bases). CDR1 and CDR2 (germline): SEHNR, FQNEAQ (reference sequence). V was shortened by 1 base and J by 6 bases, with 18 bases between the two germline ends. The CDR3 covers 16 residues. DNA of the CDR3: TGTGCCAGCAGCTTAGGGGGCTGGACTGGCCGGGCTGAAGCTTTCTTT. Protein sequence: CASSLGGWTGRAEAFF.